These T cell receptor beta chains were read from a single sample in a study of graft-versus-host responses after intestinal transplantation. TCRdb's copy holds only in-frame clones and misses some; the assay was immunoSEQ multiplex PCR. The sample shows some 120,000 clones, approximately 94% of them seen only once. No antigen is known for these receptors. The sample was unstimulated CD4+ T cells sorted from spleen or lymph node cells, taken before transplant. Source of these receptors: a human donor who was the organ donor for an intestinal transplant. CDR3s include the opening cysteine and the closing phenylalanine or tryptophan. The D gene is left open where the match is weak.

TRBJ1-4,-,TRBV5-4,CASSSSRSGGANEKLFF,TGTGCCAGCAGCTCGAGTCGGTCGGGGGGAGCTAATGAAAAACTGTTTTTT
TRBJ2-1,-,TRBV19,CASSTTLGGGVGNEQFF,TGTGCCAGTAGTACCACACTTGGAGGGGGGGTGGGCAATGAGCAGTTCTTC
TRBJ2-1,-,TRBV6-6,CASSYGLRSENEQFF,TGTGCCAGCAGTTACGGACTGCGGAGTGAAAATGAGCAGTTCTTC
TRBJ1-2,-,TRBV28,CASSGVQGGYAYGYTF,TGTGCCAGCAGTGGGGTACAGGGAGGATATGCCTATGGCTACACCTTC
TRBJ1-1,-,TRBV28,CASSLSQRGTEAFF,TGTGCCAGCAGTTTATCCCAGAGAGGCACTGAAGCTTTCTTT
TRBJ2-3,-,TRBV10-3,CAISGGGRGIDTQYF,TGTGCCATCAGTGGAGGCGGCAGGGGAATAGATACGCAGTATTTT
TRBJ1-5,-,TRBV7-3,CASSLNRTAYSNQPQHF,TGTGCCAGCAGCTTAAACAGGACAGCTTATAGCAATCAGCCCCAGCATTTT
TRBJ1-1,-,TRBV6-6,CASSQVTEAFF,TGTGCCAGCAGCCAGGTCACTGAAGCTTTCTTT
TRBJ2-7,-,TRBV7-3,CASSLRTDGGEQYF,TGTGCCAGCAGCTTACGTACCGACGGAGGCGAGCAGTACTTC
TRBJ1-2,TRBD1,TRBV6-1,CASREQGAAGYTF,TGTGCCAGCAGGGAACAGGGGGCGGCCGGCTACACCTTC